This entry lists 20 T cell receptor beta chains sequenced from one sample in a study of blood T cell repertoires in COVID-19. Here immunoSEQ multiplex PCR was the method, and the copy in TCRdb shows in-frame clones only, minus some. Here the sample spans more than 250,000 clones, about 91% being singletons. The source material was peripheral blood. The receptors here all came from a woman aged 25 to 45 with COVID-19, enrolled during active disease.

This clone was found once. The rearrangement links TRBV7-9 to TRBJ1-2; 8 bases line up with TRBD1. This CDR3 is 15 amino acids long. J lost 0 bases, V lost 4 bases, and 4 bases had no gene match. Looked up from germline, CDR1 is SEHNR and CDR2 is FQNEAQ (reference sequence). For the CDR3, the DNA is TGTGCCAGCAGCTCGACAGGGGACCCTAACTATGGCTACACCTTC. Its translation: CASSSTGDPNYGYTF.

This clone appeared a single time. The chain joins TRBV28 to TRBJ1-1; 12 nucleotides agree with TRBD1. The CDR3 extends over 15 amino acids. CDR1 is MDHEN and CDR2 is SYDVKM in the germline V gene. V was clipped by 8 bases and J by 4 bases; unmatched bases: 8. CDR3 protein: CASYTPGQGATEAFF. Here the CDR3 DNA reads TGTGCCAGCTATACCCCGGGACAGGGGGCCACTGAAGCTTTCTTT.

This sequence joins TRBV4-2 and TRBJ2-7; 8 nucleotides agree with TRBD1. After removal of 1 base from V and 3 bases from J, the junction contained 5 bases not matched to a gene. The CDR3 has 15 amino acids. CDR1 and CDR2 from the germline V gene are LGHNA and YNFKEQ. CDR3 protein: CASSQATGAGYEQYF. The CDR3 DNA is TGTGCCAGCAGCCAAGCGACAGGGGCGGGCTACGAGCAGTACTTC.

The chain combines TRBV7-2 with TRBJ2-5; 11 positions agree with TRBD2. V shed 5 bases, J shed 0 bases, and the junction held 11 bases outside the gene matches. CDR1 and CDR2 from the germline V gene are SGHTA and FQGNSA. The CDR3 has 18 residues. CDR3 protein: CASSPGRLAGGYQETQYF. Written as DNA, the CDR3 is TGTGCCAGCAGCCCGGGGCGTCTAGCGGGGGGATACCAAGAGACCCAGTACTTC. Combining the CDR3 with reference TRBV7-2 and TRBJ2-5 gives the whole variable domain GAGVSQSPSNKVTEKGKDVELRCDPISGHTALYWYRQSLGQGLEFLIYFQGNSAPDKSGLPSDRFSAERTGGSVSTLTIQRTQQEDSAVYLCASSPGRLAGGYQETQYFGPGTRLLVL.

The chain carries TRBV4-2 and TRBJ2-7; the match to TRBD1 covers 9 bases. Germline V CDR1 and CDR2: LGHNA, YNFKEQ. This CDR3 comprises 15 residues. Trimming removed 5 bases from V and 5 bases from J; junction bases left unmatched: 10. The CDR3: CASSAGTGPMDEQYF. The CDR3, as DNA: TGTGCCAGCAGCGCCGGGACAGGGCCCATGGACGAGCAGTACTTC.

The V call is TRBV7-9, the J call TRBJ1-2, with TRBD1 matching over 9 bases. There are 15 residues in the CDR3. J lost 8 bases, V lost 8 bases, and 15 bases had no gene match. Germline lookup yields CDR1 SEHNR and CDR2 FQNEAQ (reference sequence). In DNA, the CDR3 is TGTGCCAGCCTGAGTCTGACCGGGACAGGGACCGGCTACACCTTC. Protein sequence: CASLSLTGTGTGYTF.

The chain couples TRBV24-1 to TRBJ1-2; D is uncertain. This CDR3 contains 13 residues. Per germline, CDR1 KGHDR and CDR2 SFDVKD. Trimming took off 5 bases at V and 8 bases at J, with 14 bases between the two ends. In DNA form, the CDR3 reads TGTGCCACCAGTGGACCCGGGTGGGTAGGCTACACCTTC. Amino acid sequence: CATSGPGWVGYTF.

The chain employs TRBV5-1 and TRBJ2-5, with 11 bases fitting TRBD1. V lost 4 bases and J lost 4; bases outside the gene matches: 6. CDR1 and CDR2 (germline): SGHRS, YFSETQ. The CDR3 totals 15 residues. The CDR3 here is CASSPGQGAGETQYF. The DNA of the CDR3 is TGCGCCAGCAGCCCTGGACAGGGGGCGGGAGAGACCCAGTACTTC.

Only one count was recorded for this clone. The V and J genes are TRBV19 and TRBJ2-3, with D possibly being TRBD1 (5 bases). This CDR3 spans 16 amino acids. Germline V gene sequence: CDR1 LNHDA, CDR2 SQIVND (reference sequence). V was clipped by 3 bases and J by 5 bases, with 18 bases between them. The CDR3: CASSIQPSITGDTQYF. The CDR3 DNA reads as TGTGCCAGTAGTATCCAGCCCTCGATTACAGGAGATACGCAGTATTTT.

The chain employs TRBV25-1 and TRBJ2-5; perhaps TRBD1 as D (6 bases). This CDR3 is built from 17 residues. V was cut by 1 base and J by 0 bases, with 15 bases left in between. CDR1 and CDR2 (germline): MGHDK, SYGVNS. The CDR3 protein is CASSELKGDQYQETQYF. Written as DNA, the CDR3 is TGTGCCAGCAGTGAATTAAAGGGGGACCAGTACCAAGAGACCCAGTACTTC.

The chain couples TRBV28 to TRBJ1-5; D is unclear. In germline, CDR1 is MDHEN, CDR2 SYDVKM. The CDR3 loop spans 15 amino acids. V was pared by 3 bases and J by 1 base, with 10 bases between. CDR3 amino acids: CASSFSGGSNQPQHF. CDR3 in DNA: TGTGCCAGCAGTTTCTCAGGAGGGAGCAATCAGCCCCAGCATTTT.

The chain recombines TRBV7-9 with TRBJ2-1; D gene uncertain. CDR3 length equals 12 residues. V was clipped by 3 bases and J by 4 bases, with 4 bases between them. CDR1 and CDR2 (germline): SEHNR, FQNEAQ (reference sequence). The CDR3 nucleotides read TGTGCCAGCAGCTTGGCTTACAATGAGCAGTTCTTC. Residues: CASSLAYNEQFF. Full variable domain (remainder filled in from reference TRBV7-9 and TRBJ2-1): DTGVSQNPRHKITKRGQNVTFRCDPISEHNRLYWYRQTLGQGPEFLTYFQNEAQLEKSRLLSDRFSAERPKGSFSTLEIQRTEQGDSAMYLCASSLAYNEQFFGPGTRLTVL.

The chain is built from TRBV4-1 and TRBJ2-7, with 9 nucleotides matching TRBD1. The germline V gene encodes CDR1 MGHRA and CDR2 YSYEKL. CDR3 length: 18 residues. V lost 1 base to trimming and J lost 3 bases; unmatched junction nucleotides: 13. CDR3 amino acids: CASSQGGQGTRRGYEQYF. The CDR3, as DNA: TGCGCCAGCAGCCAAGGGGGACAGGGTACCCGACGGGGCTACGAGCAGTACTTC.

This chain connects TRBV28 to TRBJ2-7, with 7 nucleotides matching TRBD1. CDR1 is MDHEN and CDR2 is SYDVKM in the germline V gene. The CDR3 length is 17 residues. V lost 5 bases and J lost 4; bases outside the gene matches: 17. The CDR3 coding sequence is TGTGCCAGCAGTCCCACCCTTGGGGCAGGGGGATTATACGAGCAGTACGTC. Its protein is CASSPTLGAGGLYEQYV.

The chain uses TRBV11-3 and TRBJ1-3; no clear D. Germline V gene lookup returns CDR1 SGHNT and CDR2 YENEEA. V shed 7 bases and J shed 1 base, with 11 bases lying between them. This CDR3 comprises 14 residues. The CDR3 bases are TGTGCCAGCAATGGCAGGCCATCTGGAAACACCATATATTTT. Protein sequence: CASNGRPSGNTIYF.

J is TRBJ2-5 and V is TRBV29-1; D is undetermined. The CDR3 spans 13 residues. Between the trimmed V and J ends, which lost 6 bases and 4 bases, there was a span of 15 bases. Germline values: CDR1 SQVTM, CDR2 ANQGSEA. The CDR3 here is CSVAPAGVETQYF. DNA for the CDR3: TGCAGCGTCGCTCCGGCAGGTGTAGAGACCCAGTACTTC.

The J gene is TRBJ2-7, the V gene TRBV6-1, with 10 bases matching TRBD2. Per the germline V gene, CDR1 is MNHNS and CDR2 is SASEGT. V lost 2 bases and J lost 7; bases outside the gene matches: 5. This CDR3 spans 14 amino acids. In DNA, the CDR3 is TGTGCCAGCAGTGAACCTACTAGCGGGGTTGAGCAGTACGTC. Translating gives CASSEPTSGVEQYV.

The CDR3 sequence: CASSLGLGEVGYGYTF. The CDR3 region has the DNA TGTGCCAGCAGCTTAGGCCTAGGGGAGGTGGGCTATGGCTACACCTTC. The J gene is TRBJ1-2, the V gene TRBV13; the D gene is possibly TRBD1 (5 bases). The V gene lost 0 bases and the J gene lost 4 bases, with 15 bases spanning the gap. This CDR3 is built from 16 residues. CDR1 is PRHDT and CDR2 is FYEKMQ in the germline V gene (reference sequence).

In DNA, the CDR3 is TGTGCCAGCAGTATCGGGGGGGCAGCCTACAATGAGCAGTTCTTC. Its protein product is CASSIGGAAYNEQFF. This rearrangement joins TRBV27 to TRBJ2-1, with TRBD2 identical over 8 bases. The ends lost 5 bases at V and 2 bases at J; junction bases unmatched: 5. Germline lookup yields CDR1 MNHEY and CDR2 SMNVEV (reference sequence). The CDR3 sequence is 15 residues long.

The chain uses TRBV5-6 and TRBJ1-3, with TRBD1 matching 8 bases. This CDR3 has 15 residues. Trimming took 5 bases from V and 1 from J; bases not matched to a gene: 5. Looked up from germline, CDR1 is SGHDT and CDR2 is YYEEEE. The CDR3 region has the DNA TGTGCCAGCAGAAGCAGGGGGCGTTCTGGAAACACCATATATTTT. Translated, it gives CASRSRGRSGNTIYF.